This section outlines one T cell receptor beta chain sequence together with its context. Measured with immunoSEQ multiplex PCR; TCRdb has only the in-frame clones, and not every one. The data contain tens of thousands of clones, more than 90% of them singletons. These data belong to a study of T cell changes during pregnancy in multiple sclerosis. This CDR3 is 16 amino acids long. Germline V gene lookup returns CDR1 LGHNA and CDR2 YSLEER. V lost 3 bases and J 2 bases, leaving 16 bases between the germline ends. The TCR was taken from a female donor with multiple sclerosis, enrolled in a pregnancy study. The specimen comprised CD4+ T cells from peripheral blood mononuclear cells, sampled in the first trimester of pregnancy. This chain uses TRBV4-3 with TRBJ1-1, with D possibly matching TRBD1 (5 bases). The CDR3 coding sequence is TGCGCCAGCAGCCATTCACTGGACACCGCTAACACTGAAGCTTTCTTT. Protein: CASSHSLDTANTEAFF.